The clone carrying this T cell receptor (beta chain) was detected a few times. Looked up from germline, CDR1 is SGHAT and CDR2 is FQNNGV. V was pared by 5 bases and J by 4 bases, with 13 bases of the junction left unmatched. CDR3 length equals 16 residues. The data are from a study of early T cells in non-severe SARS-CoV-2 infection. Study-wide background: Chains from this unsorted whole-blood bulk RNA could not be paired.

In the library, individual cDNA molecules carried attached unique molecular identifiers. In TCRdb, the 5' RACE reads were re-called with MiXCR into one record per CDR3 protein. The table includes about 84,000 distinct CDR3 sequences, 12% detected once. The chain employs TRBV11-2 and TRBJ1-2, with TRBD1 identical over 7 bases. Specimen: whole blood. The source is an adult who was a healthcare worker with PCR-confirmed SARS-CoV-2 infection or an uninfected control (not recorded which). DNA of the CDR3: TGTGCCAGCAGCGCCCTGACAGGGATTCTCCCCTATGGCTACACCTTC. This encodes CASSALTGILPYGYTF.